The entry that follows covers one T cell receptor (beta chain) sequence. It lacks a known antigen. No much larger clone exists at a distance of one base, and base qualities are not known. The cohort comprised hundreds of healthy bone marrow donors. At the time of sampling, every cohort member was nominally healthy, though immune exposures that went unrecorded were likely present. The donor was CMV seronegative and was included in the group of over 300 seronegative cohort members. Every donor gave a peripheral blood sample, and the peripheral blood mononuclear cells from that sample were used for TCR beta sequencing. The Qiagen DNeasy Blood Extraction Kit was used to extract genomic DNA from the blood cell samples. Receptors were amplified or captured by the immunoSEQ multiplex PCR assay. For the multiplex PCR, a mixture combining 60 forward primers for TCR Vbeta segments and 13 reverse primers for TCR Jbeta segments was used. The CDR3 region of rearranged TCR beta genes was amplified from genomic DNA by a multiplex PCR assay. The amplified TCR beta libraries were sequenced on the Illumina HiSeq System as 87-base-pair reads. Turning to the authors' computational methods: A later analysis tallied around 87 million unique TCR beta chains across the 660 or so repertoires, and roughly 11 million of those chains were shared by two or more donors. To remove PCR and sequencing errors, raw reads were error-corrected and collapsed into unique sequences using a nearest-neighbor algorithm that merged closely related sequences. Alignment of CDR3 sequences to IMGT reference sequences was used to assign V, D and J gene segments. Each retained sequence needed at least a six-nucleotide match to both a V gene segment and a J gene segment. Rearrangements were classified as productive when the CDR3 lacked stop codons and remained in frame with V and J, and all other rearrangements were classified as non-productive. Following IMGT convention, CDR3 was defined as the stretch from the second conserved V-encoded cysteine up to the conserved J-encoded phenylalanine. Sequences without an unambiguous match to a single V gene segment were excluded from the earlier analysis of about 600 of the donors. In an earlier analysis of a few hundred of the donors, V segments were called functional above 56.7% productive rearrangements and were called segregating when the between-donor standard deviation exceeded 5%. A statistical classification framework was built for diagnosing cytomegalovirus status from the catalog of TCR beta chain sequences. In a later analysis, TCR nucleotide sequences were compared against IMGT/GENE-DB human TR gene sequences so that V and J genes could be assigned. Using the TCRdist pipeline, a later analysis assigned CDR3 sequences along with most-parsimonious VDJ recombination scenarios. In a later analysis, each TCR beta chain was defined by its CDR3 amino acid sequence together with its V-gene family, and reads without a unique V-gene family were excluded. To address suspected cross-contamination and a sequencing artifact, a later analysis removed 450 to 700 highly shared, low-generation-probability nucleotide sequences. In a later analysis, a clonal expansion index for each public chain was calculated from normalized within-repertoire ranks of inferred template counts. A later analysis computed generation probabilities with a VDJ recombination model fitted to out-of-frame rearrangements, and checked the results against IGoR. A later analysis scored TCR-TCR, TCR-HLA and TCR-CMV co-occurrence with hypergeometric tests, applying a repertoire-size bias correction to TCR pairs. To estimate false discovery rates, a later analysis permuted the HLA or CMV assignments 20 times. In a later analysis, co-occurring TCRs were grouped using DBSCAN, and TCRdist sequence similarity was added for clustering within HLA-allele-positive subsets. Repertoires with fewer than 30,000 or more than 120,000 public chains were left out of co-occurrence clustering, as were a few repertoires with anomalous nucleotide sharing. Here the immuneACCESS table is served through TCRdb, limited to in-frame sequences with V and J called. Missing clones are a known gap in these copies; in checked studies unresolved V genes cover under half, and the rest lacks a known reason. The DNA was the basis for D and trimming; V, J and clone size are from that table. Across this sample there are about 120,000 clones, with around 70% seen only once. The ten largest account for around 1.5% of the sample.

The source of the sample is a study of cytomegalovirus exposure and HLA in healthy donors (TCRdb year 2017). Study-level background: In an earlier analysis of about 560 of the donors, less than 350 Gb of sequence data and 117 million unique TCR beta sequences from about 190 million T cells were reported. An early release covering roughly 600 HLA-typed donors comprised about 300 gigabases of sequencing data and 85 million to 100 million unique TCR sequences. Among the roughly 400 genotyped donors, approximately 77% belonged to the genetic ancestry cluster associated with self-reported Caucasian donors. The study aimed to test whether signatures of past pathogen exposure could be identified by cataloging public T cell receptors. The T cell repertoires of around 670 subjects were profiled by immunosequencing and related to cytomegalovirus serostatus. In addition to the first cohort of around 670 subjects, a separate validation cohort of over 90 different subjects was used. The study combined high-throughput TCR immunosequencing, statistical association of individual TCRs with disease status, and machine learning to predict cytomegalovirus infection status. To study patterns of TCR occurrence, a later analysis re-analyzed previously published TCR beta repertoires from under 750 donors and added high-resolution HLA genotyping. In the later analysis, no new phenotypic data were used to find candidate immune exposures; instead, reliance was placed on TCR beta sequences and their occurrence across donors. An earlier analysis of around 580 of the donors used high-throughput TCR beta sequencing to judge whether each TCR beta V gene segment behaved as functional or pseudogenic. Donor age, sex, ethnicity and CMV serostatus were collected together with the repertoire data. A later genetic analysis took genome-wide SNP genotypes for about 65% of the 666 donors and used that subset as a discovery cohort. All discovery cohort repertoires had been generated using a single sequencing platform. Class I and class II HLA loci were covered by the typing at four-digit resolution. Typing coverage differed by locus: A, B, C, DRB1 and DQB1 were typed in about 620-630 donors, DQA1 in roughly 500, DPA1 in nearly 610, and DPB1 in roughly 470. Four to six DR-DQ haplotypes were handled as single units for association and clustering, since linkage in the cohort was strong. Across 398 genotyped donors of the cohort, an average of approximately 240,000 unique TCR beta nucleotide sequences per donor were sequenced, and approximately 17% of those sequences were non-productive.

The germline V gene (reference sequence) supplies CDR1 SEHNR and CDR2 FQNEAQ. From cysteine to phenylalanine, the CDR3 is 15 amino acids long. Of all the DNA, just the CDR3 is kept, 45 bases in frame from base 1. V loses 2 bases of germline sequence and J loses 7 bases, and the interval between the two ends is 16 bases. Here is what the overall study found, with its caveats: Because HLA typing was unavailable for some donors at each locus, only the typed subset was used in association tests. While some public TCRs were present in many individuals, most TCR sequences turned up only very rarely across donors. In both the original and validation cohorts, the classifier was reported to diagnose cytomegalovirus status with high specificity and sensitivity. At a false discovery rate of 0.05, a later analysis linked some 18,000 TCR beta sequences to specific HLA alleles. In an earlier analysis of around 600 of the donors, most TCR beta V segments appeared in productive rearrangements about 90% or about 30% of the time, broadly matching IMGT annotations. In a later analysis, TCR association rates were found to vary across HLA loci, with the most associated TCRs seen for DRB1 alleles and the fewest for HLA-C alleles. In a later analysis, several top co-occurrence clusters were reported to appear linked to parvovirus B19, influenza, CMV and Epstein-Barr virus. According to the authors, the approach could potentially be generalized to other disease states and immunological phenotypes. A few of the identified cytomegalovirus-associated TCR beta chains were confirmed in vitro to be specific for cytomegalovirus antigens. According to a later genetic analysis, donors in an Asian-associated ancestry cluster had fewer N-insertions in productive TCRs than the approximately 700-donor mean. Most CMV-associated TCR beta chains appeared to be HLA-restricted in a later analysis, and the HLA associations seemed to be driven largely by CMV exposure. The earlier analysis of fewer than 750 of the donors excluded approximately 15 rarely observed V segments, including chromosome 9 orphons, because counts were too low. Assigning TCR associations to individual alleles was difficult when HLA alleles, especially DR and DQ, strongly co-occurred. For the cohort, immune exposure information was limited to CMV serostatus. A later genetic analysis associated a missense DCLRE1C variant with V-gene and J-gene trimming of TCR beta chains, and an independent cohort replicated the association. The cohort was sequenced for TCR beta chains only, and without alpha or paired-chain data the features that could be detected were limited. A group of highly shared sequence variants was considered likely to be a technical artifact of the sequencing pipeline. In the study, some 160 TCR beta chains were listed as associated with cytomegalovirus. A further reported finding was that TCR beta sequences accurately predicted the HLA-A and HLA-B alleles for most subjects in the first cohort. A later analysis found that HLA-associated TCR beta chains were more clonally expanded and had lower generation probabilities than equally common non-associated chains. Linkage disequilibrium might explain the correlated functional status among segregating V segments, but an unknown experimental factor could not be ruled out. Roughly uniform sequencing depth across donors was assumed in presence/absence analyses, although this assumption may not hold. Some IMGT-functional V segments, including TRBV6-2 and TRBV6-3, could not be told apart with the 87-base-pair reads, so those segments were excluded.

The sequenced sample consisted of PBMCs. This TCR was recovered from a woman aged 18-29 years in good health and CMV-seronegative. The chain couples TRBV7-9 to TRBJ2-3, with TRBD2 tentatively as D gene (5 bases match). Read as DNA, the sequence is TGTGCCAGCAGCTTACCCCCCGAGGGTTCTAATACGCAGTATTTT. Its amino acids are CASSLPPEGSNTQYF.